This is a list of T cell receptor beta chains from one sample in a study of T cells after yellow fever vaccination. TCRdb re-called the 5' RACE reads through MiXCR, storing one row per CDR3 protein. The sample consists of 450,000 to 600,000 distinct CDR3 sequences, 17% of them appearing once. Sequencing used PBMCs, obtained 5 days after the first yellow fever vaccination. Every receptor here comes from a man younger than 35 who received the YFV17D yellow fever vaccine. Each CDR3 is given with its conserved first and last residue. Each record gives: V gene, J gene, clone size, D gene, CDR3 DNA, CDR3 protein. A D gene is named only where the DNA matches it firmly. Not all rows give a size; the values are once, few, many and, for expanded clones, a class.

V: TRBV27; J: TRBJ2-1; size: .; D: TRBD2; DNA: TGTGCCAGCAAGACTAGCGGGGGGCTGGTTGAGCAGTTCTTC; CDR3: CASKTSGGLVEQFF
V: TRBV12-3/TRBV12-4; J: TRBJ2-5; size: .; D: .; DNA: TGTGCCAGCACCTTACCTGGCGGGGGCCATGGAGAGACCCAGTACTTC; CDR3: CASTLPGGGHGETQYF
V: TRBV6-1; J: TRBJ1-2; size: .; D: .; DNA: TGTGCCAGCAGTGGAGAGACGAACACCGCGGTCCTCTATGGCTACACCTTC; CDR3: CASSGETNTAVLYGYTF
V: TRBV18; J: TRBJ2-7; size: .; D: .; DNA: TGTGCCAGCTCACCATACCCTCGGCATATGGGTACCTACGAGCAGTACTTC; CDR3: CASSPYPRHMGTYEQYF
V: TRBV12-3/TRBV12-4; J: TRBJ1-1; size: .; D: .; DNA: TGTGCCAGCAGTTCACGGGAAATGAACACTGAAGCTTTCTTT; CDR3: CASSSREMNTEAFF
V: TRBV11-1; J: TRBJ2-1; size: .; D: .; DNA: TGTGCCAGCAGCTTAGCGTTTTCGGGAAGGAATGAGCAGTTCTTC; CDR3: CASSLAFSGRNEQFF
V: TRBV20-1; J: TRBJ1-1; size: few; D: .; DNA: TGCAGTGCTGAAGCCAACACTGAAGCTTTCTTT; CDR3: CSAEANTEAFF
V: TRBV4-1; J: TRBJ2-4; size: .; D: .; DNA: TGCGCCAGCAGCCCGCTCTTGGGTTTTGACATTCAGTACTTC; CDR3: CASSPLLGFDIQYF
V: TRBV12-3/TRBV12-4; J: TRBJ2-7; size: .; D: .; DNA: TGTGCCAGCAGGGGGGGAGGGACAGCCGGCTCCTACGAGCAGTACTTC; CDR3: CASRGGGTAGSYEQYF
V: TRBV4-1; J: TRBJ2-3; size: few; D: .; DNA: TGCGCCAGCAGCCACACAAGGCTAGCGACAGATACGCAGTATTTT; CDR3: CASSHTRLATDTQYF
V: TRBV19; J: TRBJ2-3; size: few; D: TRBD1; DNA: TGTGCCAGTAGTCTCCGACAGGGGAGTGCAGATACGCAGTATTTT; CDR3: CASSLRQGSADTQYF
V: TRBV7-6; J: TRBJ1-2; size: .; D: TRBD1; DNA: TGTGCCAGCAGCCCGCCGACAGGGCGGGGTGGCTACACCTTC; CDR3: CASSPPTGRGGYTF
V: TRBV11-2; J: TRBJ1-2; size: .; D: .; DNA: TGTGCCAGCAGCCGCCAGGGGAATAGGAACTATGGCTACACCTTC; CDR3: CASSRQGNRNYGYTF
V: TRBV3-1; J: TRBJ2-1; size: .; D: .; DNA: TGTGCCAGCAGCCAAGATGTGGGGCTCCACAATGAGCAGTTCTTC; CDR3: CASSQDVGLHNEQFF
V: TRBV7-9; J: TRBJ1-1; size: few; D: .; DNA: TGTGCCAGCAGCTTAGAAGGCGGGGCGAACACTGAAGCTTTCTTT; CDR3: CASSLEGGANTEAFF
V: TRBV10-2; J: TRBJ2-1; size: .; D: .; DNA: TGCGCCAGCAGTGAGGGACCAGACTACAATGAGCAGTTCTTC; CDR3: CASSEGPDYNEQFF
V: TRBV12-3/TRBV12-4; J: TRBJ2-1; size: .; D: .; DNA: TGTGCCAGCAGGGGCTCGGGAGCAGAGGTGCAGTTCTTC; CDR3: CASRGSGAEVQFF
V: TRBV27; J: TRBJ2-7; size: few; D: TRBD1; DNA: TGTGCCAGCAGTTTCGGACAGGGGAACTACGAGCAGTACTTC; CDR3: CASSFGQGNYEQYF
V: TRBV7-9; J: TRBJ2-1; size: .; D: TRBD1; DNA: TGTGCCAGCAGCTTAGCGCAAGTCAGGGGGAGTGAGCAGTTCTTC; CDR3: CASSLAQVRGSEQFF
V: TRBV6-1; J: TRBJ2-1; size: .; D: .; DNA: TGTGCCAGCAGTGAACGGGCTAGCCGAAGAATCTACAATGAGCAGTTCTTC; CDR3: CASSERASRRIYNEQFF
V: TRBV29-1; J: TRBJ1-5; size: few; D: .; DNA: TGCAGCGTTGGGGGGGACCCATGGGGCAATCAGCCCCAGCATTTT; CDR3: CSVGGDPWGNQPQHF
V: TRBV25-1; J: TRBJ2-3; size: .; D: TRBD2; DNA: TGTGCCAGCAGACTTAGCGGGGGCCAGCGAGATACGCAGTATTTT; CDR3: CASRLSGGQRDTQYF
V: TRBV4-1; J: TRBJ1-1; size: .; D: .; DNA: TGCGCCAGCAGCCAAGCGGCGGGGAAGGGTCGGAACACTGAAGCTTTCTTT; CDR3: CASSQAAGKGRNTEAFF
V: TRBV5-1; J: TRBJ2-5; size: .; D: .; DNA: TGCGCCAGCAGCAGCCCCTCATCGACAGAGACCCAGTACTTC; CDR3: CASSSPSSTETQYF
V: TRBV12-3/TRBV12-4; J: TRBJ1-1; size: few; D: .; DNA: TGTGCCAGCAACCTAGGGGGGGCTAACACTGAAGCTTTCTTT; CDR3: CASNLGGANTEAFF
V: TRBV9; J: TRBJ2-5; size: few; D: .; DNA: TGTGCCAGCAGCGTTGTAGACTGGGGGACCCAGTACTTC; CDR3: CASSVVDWGTQYF
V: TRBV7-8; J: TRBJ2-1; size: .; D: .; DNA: TGTGCCAGCAGCTTAAGGGCGGAGACTTACAATGAGCAGTTCTTC; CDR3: CASSLRAETYNEQFF
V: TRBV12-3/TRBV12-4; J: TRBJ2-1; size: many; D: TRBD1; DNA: TGTGCCAGCAGTCGACAGGGGGGAAATGAGCAGTTCTTC; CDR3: CASSRQGGNEQFF
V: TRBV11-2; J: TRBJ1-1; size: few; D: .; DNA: TGTGCCAGCAGCTTTTTTAACCAGGGGAACACTGAAGCTTTCTTT; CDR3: CASSFFNQGNTEAFF
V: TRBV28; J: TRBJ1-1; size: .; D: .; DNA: TGTGCCAGCAAGATGTCTGGGGGAATCGACACTGAAGCTTTCTTT; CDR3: CASKMSGGIDTEAFF
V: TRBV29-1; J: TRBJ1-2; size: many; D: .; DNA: TGCAGCGTTGAACCCTCTCTGGACGGGCGCGGTGGCTACACCTTC; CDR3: CSVEPSLDGRGGYTF
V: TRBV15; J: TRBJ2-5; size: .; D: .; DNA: TGTGCCACCAGCAGACAGGGGTTTGAAGAGACCCAGTACTTC; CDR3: CATSRQGFEETQYF
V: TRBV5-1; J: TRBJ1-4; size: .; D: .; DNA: TGCGCCAGCAGCTTCGCCTATTCGACTAATGAAAAACTGTTTTTT; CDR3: CASSFAYSTNEKLFF
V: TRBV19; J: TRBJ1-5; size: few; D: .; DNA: TGTGCCCCTCGGAGTGGGGGCAATCAGCCCCAGCATTTT; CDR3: CAPRSGGNQPQHF
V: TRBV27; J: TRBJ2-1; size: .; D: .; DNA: TGTGCCAGCAGCCGGAGCGCAGGGACGTACAATGAGCAGTTCTTC; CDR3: CASSRSAGTYNEQFF
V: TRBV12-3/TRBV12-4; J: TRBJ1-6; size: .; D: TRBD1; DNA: TGTGCCAGCACCTTGACAGGGGCCAATTCACCCCTCCACTTT; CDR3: CASTLTGANSPLHF
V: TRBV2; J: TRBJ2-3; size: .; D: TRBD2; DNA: TGTGCCAGCAGTGAACGAGCGGGGGGGACAGATACGCAGTATTTT; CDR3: CASSERAGGTDTQYF
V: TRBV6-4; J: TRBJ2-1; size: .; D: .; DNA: TGTGCCAGCATGGTCGAGGAGCAGTTCTTC; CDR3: CASMVEEQFF
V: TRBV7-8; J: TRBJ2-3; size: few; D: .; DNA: TGTGCCAGCAGCTTAGTGCAGGGATTCTTCATCGCAGATACGCAGTATTTT; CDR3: CASSLVQGFFIADTQYF
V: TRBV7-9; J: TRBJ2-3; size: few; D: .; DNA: TGTGCCAGCAGCGCTCCTCGGCAGGACCCCATGGATACGCAGTATTTT; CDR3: CASSAPRQDPMDTQYF
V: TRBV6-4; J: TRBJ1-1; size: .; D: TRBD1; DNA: TGTGCCAGCAGACGGGACAGGGCGAACACTGAAGCTTTCTTT; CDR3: CASRRDRANTEAFF
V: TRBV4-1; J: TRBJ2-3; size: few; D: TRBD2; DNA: TGCGCCAGCAGCCAGACGGCCTTTTGGAGGGAGGTTACGACTAGCCCCACAGATACGCAGTATTTT; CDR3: CASSQTAFWREVTTSPTDTQYF
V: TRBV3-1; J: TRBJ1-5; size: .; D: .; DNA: TGTGCCAGCAAGGTCAGGGGCCAGCCCCAGCATTTT; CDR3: CASKVRGQPQHF
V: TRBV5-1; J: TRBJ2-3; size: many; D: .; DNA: TGCGCCAGCAGCCCGGGGACTGAGACAGATACGCAGTATTTT; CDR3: CASSPGTETDTQYF
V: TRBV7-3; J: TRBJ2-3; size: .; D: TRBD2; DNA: TGTGCCAGCAGCTATATAGCGGGGGCCGGGGATACGCAGTATTTT; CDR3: CASSYIAGAGDTQYF
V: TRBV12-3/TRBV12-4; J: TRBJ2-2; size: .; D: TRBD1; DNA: TGTGCCAGCAGTTTATTGGGGACAGGGGGTTACGGGGAGCTGTTTTTT; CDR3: CASSLLGTGGYGELFF
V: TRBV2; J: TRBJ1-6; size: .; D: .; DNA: TGTGCCAGCAGTCGGACAGCCTCCTTGGGGGTGTATAATTCACCCCTCCACTTT; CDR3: CASSRTASLGVYNSPLHF
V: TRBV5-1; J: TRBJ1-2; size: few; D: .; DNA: TGCGCCAGCGCCTCCGACCCTTCCTATGGCTACACCTTC; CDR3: CASASDPSYGYTF
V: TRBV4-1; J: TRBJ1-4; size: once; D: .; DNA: TGCGCCAGCACCCACGAGTGGGGAATTAATGAAAAACTGTTTTTT; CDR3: CASTHEWGINEKLFF
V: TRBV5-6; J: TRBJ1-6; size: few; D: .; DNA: TGTGCCAGCAGCTTAGGATCTCCACCCCTCCACTTT; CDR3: CASSLGSPPLHF
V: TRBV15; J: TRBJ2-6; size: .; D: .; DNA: TGTGCCACCAACCCGGACAGCTCTGGGGCCAACGTCCTGACTTTC; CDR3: CATNPDSSGANVLTF
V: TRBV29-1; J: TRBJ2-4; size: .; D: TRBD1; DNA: TGCAGCGTTGAGACAGGGGACCCTGGGGACATTCAGTACTTC; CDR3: CSVETGDPGDIQYF
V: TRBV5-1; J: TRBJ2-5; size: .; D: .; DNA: TGCGCCAGCAGCTTAAACGCAGGGTCCGGGGAGACCCAGTACTTC; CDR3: CASSLNAGSGETQYF